What follows are 8 T cell receptor beta chains derived from one specimen sequenced in a study of T cell responses to AZD1222 COVID-19 vaccine. The assay was immunoSEQ multiplex PCR, and TCRdb's table has in-frame clones only and misses some. The sample yields roughly 200,000 clones, 90% to 95% seen once. The sequencing used peripheral blood, collected 28 days after the second dose of the MenACWY control vaccine. These receptors all come from an adult who received the MenACWY meningococcal vaccine as a control.

The chain uses TRBV3-1 (or the pseudogene TRBV3-2) and TRBJ1-6; 7 positions match TRBD1. Germline V gives CDR1 LGHDT, CDR2 YNNKEL (reference sequence). This CDR3 is 14 amino acids long. Trimming removed 4 bases from V and 5 bases from J; junction bases left unmatched: 2. CDR3 DNA sequence: TGTGCCAGCAGCCCCGGGACAGATAATTCACCCCTCCACTTT. Translating gives CASSPGTDNSPLHF.

The chain links TRBV5-1 to TRBJ2-3; D remains ambiguous. V gave up 4 bases and J gave up 4 bases, with 10 bases separating them. Germline CDR1 SGHRS, CDR2 YFSETQ. The CDR3 is 13 amino acids. Here the CDR3 reads CASSVDSPDTQYF. Written as DNA, the CDR3 is TGCGCCAGCAGCGTCGACTCACCAGATACGCAGTATTTT.

The chain is built from TRBV2 and TRBJ1-5; D is perhaps TRBD1 (6 bases). Germline V lookup: CDR1 SNHLY, CDR2 FYNNEI. The CDR3 is 15 amino acids. The germline V and J ends were trimmed by 2 bases and 4 bases, with 12 bases remaining between them. CDR3 protein: CASSELQGENQPQHF. CDR3 DNA: TGTGCCAGCAGTGAACTACAGGGAGAGAATCAGCCCCAGCATTTT.

This clone was recorded only once. The rearrangement uses TRBV19 and TRBJ1-2, with D hard to call. Looked up from germline, CDR1 is LNHDA and CDR2 is SQIVND (reference sequence). This CDR3 comprises 15 residues. The V gene lost 3 bases and the J gene lost 3 bases, with 14 bases spanning the gap. The CDR3, as DNA: TGTGCCAGTAGTATCGCCGTCTACAAGGACTATGGCTACACCTTC. Translated, it gives CASSIAVYKDYGYTF.

V and J are TRBV25-1 and TRBJ2-3; D unclear. Trimming pared 3 bases from V and 2 bases from J, leaving 18 bases between. Germline lookup yields CDR1 MGHDK and CDR2 SYGVNS. CDR3 size: 17 residues. The CDR3 region is CASSDSNLDIITDTQYF. The DNA of the CDR3 is TGTGCCAGCAGTGACTCTAATCTTGACATTATCACAGATACGCAGTATTTT.

V usage is TRBV2 and J usage is TRBJ2-5, with D unresolved. CDR3 size: 14 residues. The germline gives CDR1 SNHLY, CDR2 FYNNEI. V dropped 7 bases and J dropped 0 bases, with 12 bases sitting between them. CDR3 sequence: CASKRLGYQETQYF. CDR3 in DNA: TGTGCCAGCAAAAGACTCGGGTACCAAGAGACCCAGTACTTC.

The chain has TRBV7-9 and TRBJ1-1; D perhaps matches TRBD1 (6 bases). The CDR3 contains 13 residues. CDR1 and CDR2 from the germline V gene are SEHNR and FQNEAQ (reference sequence). V was trimmed by 6 bases and J by 0 bases, leaving 8 bases between them. As DNA, the CDR3 is TGTGCCAGCAGTCGGGACATGAACACTGAAGCTTTCTTT. Translated, it gives CASSRDMNTEAFF. Full variable domain (outside the CDR3, taken from reference TRBV7-9 and TRBJ1-1): DTGVSQNPRHKITKRGQNVTFRCDPISEHNRLYWYRQTLGQGPEFLTYFQNEAQLEKSRLLSDRFSAERPKGSFSTLEIQRTEQGDSAMYLCASSRDMNTEAFFGQGTRLTVV.

The chain is built from TRBV4-3 and TRBJ2-7; TRBD1 matches at 7 bases. The CDR3 has 17 residues. The junction had 9 bases not matched to a gene; V was cut back by 0 bases and J by 1 base. CDR1 and CDR2 from the germline V gene are LGHNA and YSLEER. The CDR3: CASSQDQTGILSYEQYF. The CDR3 DNA follows: TGCGCCAGCAGCCAAGACCAGACAGGGATCCTGTCCTACGAGCAGTACTTC.